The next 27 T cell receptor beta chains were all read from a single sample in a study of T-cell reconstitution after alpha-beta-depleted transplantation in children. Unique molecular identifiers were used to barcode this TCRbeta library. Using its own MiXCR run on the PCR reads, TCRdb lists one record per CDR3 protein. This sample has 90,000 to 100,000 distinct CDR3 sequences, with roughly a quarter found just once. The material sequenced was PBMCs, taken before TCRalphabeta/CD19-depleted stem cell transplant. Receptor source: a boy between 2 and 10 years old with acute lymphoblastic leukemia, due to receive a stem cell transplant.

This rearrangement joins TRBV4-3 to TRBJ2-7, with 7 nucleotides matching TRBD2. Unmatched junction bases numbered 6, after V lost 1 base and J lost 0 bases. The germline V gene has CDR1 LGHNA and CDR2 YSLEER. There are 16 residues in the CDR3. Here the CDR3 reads CASSQGSSGASYEQYF. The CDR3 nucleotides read TGCGCCAGCAGCCAAGGGTCTAGCGGAGCCTCCTACGAGCAGTACTTC.

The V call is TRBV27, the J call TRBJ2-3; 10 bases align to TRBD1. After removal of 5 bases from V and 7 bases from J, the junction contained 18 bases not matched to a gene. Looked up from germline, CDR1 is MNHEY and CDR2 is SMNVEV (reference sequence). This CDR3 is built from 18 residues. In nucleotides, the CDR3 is TGTGCCAGCAGTCCTTTATATAGGACAGGGGGGTACGGAAATACGCAGTATTTT. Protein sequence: CASSPLYRTGGYGNTQYF.

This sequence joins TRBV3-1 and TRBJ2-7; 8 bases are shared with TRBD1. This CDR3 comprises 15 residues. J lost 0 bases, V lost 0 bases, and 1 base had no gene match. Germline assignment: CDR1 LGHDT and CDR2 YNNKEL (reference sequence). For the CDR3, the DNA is TGTGCCAGCAGCCAAGATACAGGGGGCTCCTACGAGCAGTACTTC. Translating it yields CASSQDTGGSYEQYF.

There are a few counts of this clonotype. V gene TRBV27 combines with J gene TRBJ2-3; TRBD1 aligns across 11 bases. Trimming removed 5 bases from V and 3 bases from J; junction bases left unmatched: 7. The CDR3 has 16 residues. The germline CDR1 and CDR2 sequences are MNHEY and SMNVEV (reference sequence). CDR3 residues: CASSPFRDRGTDTQYF. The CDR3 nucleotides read TGTGCCAGCAGTCCCTTCCGGGACAGGGGGACAGATACGCAGTATTTT.

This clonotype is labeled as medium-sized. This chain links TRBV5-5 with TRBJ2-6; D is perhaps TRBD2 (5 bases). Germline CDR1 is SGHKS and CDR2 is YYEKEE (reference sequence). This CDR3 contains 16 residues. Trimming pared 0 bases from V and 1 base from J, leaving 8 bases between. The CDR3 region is CASSLARDSGANVLTF. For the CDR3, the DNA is TGTGCCAGCAGCTTGGCCCGGGATTCTGGGGCCAACGTCCTGACTTTC.

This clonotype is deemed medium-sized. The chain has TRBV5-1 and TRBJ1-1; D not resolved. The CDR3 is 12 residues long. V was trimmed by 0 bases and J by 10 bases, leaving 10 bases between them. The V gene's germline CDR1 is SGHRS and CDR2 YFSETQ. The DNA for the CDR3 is TGCGCCAGCAGCTTGGACGGTCAGACAGCTTTCTTT. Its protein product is CASSLDGQTAFF.

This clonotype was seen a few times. CDR3 in amino acids: CASSLAGTQYF. CDR3 DNA sequence: TGTGCCAGCAGTTTAGCTGGGACCCAGTACTTC. The V call is TRBV28, the J call TRBJ2-5; D not certain. With 2 bases removed from V and 7 bases from J, the gap between germline ends came to 5 bases. Germline V gives CDR1 MDHEN, CDR2 SYDVKM. The CDR3 is 11 residues long.

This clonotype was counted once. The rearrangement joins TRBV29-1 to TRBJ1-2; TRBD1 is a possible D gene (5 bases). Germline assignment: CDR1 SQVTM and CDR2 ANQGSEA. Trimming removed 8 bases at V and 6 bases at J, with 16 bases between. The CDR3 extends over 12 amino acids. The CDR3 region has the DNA TGCAGCACTGCCAAGGGACGCCATGGCTACACCTTC. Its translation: CSTAKGRHGYTF.

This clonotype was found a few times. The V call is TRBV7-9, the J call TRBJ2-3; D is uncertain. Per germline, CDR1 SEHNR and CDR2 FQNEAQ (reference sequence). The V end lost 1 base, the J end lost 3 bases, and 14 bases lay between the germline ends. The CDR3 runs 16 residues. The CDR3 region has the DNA TGTGCCAGCAGCTTAGGACGGAGAGGTAGGACAGATACGCAGTATTTT. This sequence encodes CASSLGRRGRTDTQYF.

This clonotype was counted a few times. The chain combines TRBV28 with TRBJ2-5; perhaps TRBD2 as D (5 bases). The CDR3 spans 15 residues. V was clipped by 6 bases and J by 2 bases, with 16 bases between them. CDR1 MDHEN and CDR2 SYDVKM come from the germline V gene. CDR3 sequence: CASSPGVTRQETQYF. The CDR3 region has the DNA TGTGCCAGCAGCCCCGGGGTGACTCGGCAAGAGACCCAGTACTTC.

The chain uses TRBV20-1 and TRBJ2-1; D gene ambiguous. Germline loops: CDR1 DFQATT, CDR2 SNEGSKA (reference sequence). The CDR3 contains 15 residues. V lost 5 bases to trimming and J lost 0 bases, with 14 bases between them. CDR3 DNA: TGCAGTGCTGCTATCCGCGGAAGCTCCTACAATGAGCAGTTCTTC. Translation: CSAAIRGSSYNEQFF.

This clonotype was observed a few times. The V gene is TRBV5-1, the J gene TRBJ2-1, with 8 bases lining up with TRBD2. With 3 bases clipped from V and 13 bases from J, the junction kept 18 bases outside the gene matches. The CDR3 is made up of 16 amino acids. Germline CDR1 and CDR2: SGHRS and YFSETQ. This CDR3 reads CASSSGTSGGPNRQFF. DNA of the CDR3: TGCGCCAGCAGCTCGGGAACTAGCGGAGGGCCCAATCGACAGTTCTTC. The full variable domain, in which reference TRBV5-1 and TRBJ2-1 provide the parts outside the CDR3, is KAGVTQTPRYLIKTRGQQVTLSCSPISGHRSVSWYQQTPGQGLQFLFEYFSETQRNKGNFPGRFSGRQFSNSRSEMNVSTLELGDSALYLCASSSGTSGGPNRQFFGPGTRLTVL.

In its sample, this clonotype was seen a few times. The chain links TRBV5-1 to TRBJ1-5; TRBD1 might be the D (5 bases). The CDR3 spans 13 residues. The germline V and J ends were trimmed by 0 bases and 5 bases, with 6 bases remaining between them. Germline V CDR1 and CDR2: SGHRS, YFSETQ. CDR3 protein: CASSLGGDQPQHF. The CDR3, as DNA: TGCGCCAGCAGCTTGGGAGGGGATCAGCCCCAGCATTTT.

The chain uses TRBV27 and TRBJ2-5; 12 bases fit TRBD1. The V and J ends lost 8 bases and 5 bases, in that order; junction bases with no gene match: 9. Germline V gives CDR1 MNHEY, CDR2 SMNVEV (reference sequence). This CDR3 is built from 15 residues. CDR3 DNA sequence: TGTGCCAGCTCGTCCGGGACAGGGGGCATGGAGACCCAGTACTTC. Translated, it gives CASSSGTGGMETQYF.

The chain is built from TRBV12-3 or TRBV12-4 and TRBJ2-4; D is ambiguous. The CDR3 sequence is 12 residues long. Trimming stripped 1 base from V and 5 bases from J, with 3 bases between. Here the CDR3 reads CASSLEENIQYF. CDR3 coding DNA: TGTGCCAGCAGTTTAGAGGAAAACATTCAGTACTTC.

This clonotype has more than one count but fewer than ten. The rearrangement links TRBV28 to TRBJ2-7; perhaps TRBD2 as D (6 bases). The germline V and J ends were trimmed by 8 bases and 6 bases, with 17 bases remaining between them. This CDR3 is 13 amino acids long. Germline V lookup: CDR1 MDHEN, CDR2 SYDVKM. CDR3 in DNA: TGTGCCAGCGGTCGGGGGAACTGGGCCGAGCAGTACTTC. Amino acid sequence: CASGRGNWAEQYF. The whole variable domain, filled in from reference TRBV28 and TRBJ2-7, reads DVKVTQSSRYLVKRTGEKVFLECVQDMDHENMFWYRQDPGLGLRLIYFSYDVKMKEKGDIPEGYSVSREKKERFSLILESASTNQTSMYLCASGRGNWAEQYFGPGTRLTVT.

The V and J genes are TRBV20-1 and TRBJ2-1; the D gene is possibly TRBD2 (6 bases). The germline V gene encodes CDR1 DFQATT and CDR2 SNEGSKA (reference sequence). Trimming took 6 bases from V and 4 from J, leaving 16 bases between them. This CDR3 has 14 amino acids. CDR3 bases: TGCAGTGCGAGCGGAGGGGATACATACAATGAGCAGTTCTTC. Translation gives CSASGGDTYNEQFF.

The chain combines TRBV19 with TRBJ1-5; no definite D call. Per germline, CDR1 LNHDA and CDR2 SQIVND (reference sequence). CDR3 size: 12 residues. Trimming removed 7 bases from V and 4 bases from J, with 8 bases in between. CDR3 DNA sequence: TGTGCCAGTAACCTTCGAAATCAGCCCCAGCATTTT. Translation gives CASNLRNQPQHF. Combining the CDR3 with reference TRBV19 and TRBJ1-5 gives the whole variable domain DGGITQSPKYLFRKEGQNVTLSCEQNLNHDAMYWYRQDPGQGLRLIYYSQIVNDFQKGDIAEGYSVSREKKESFPLTVTSAQKNPTAFYLCASNLRNQPQHFGDGTRLSIL.

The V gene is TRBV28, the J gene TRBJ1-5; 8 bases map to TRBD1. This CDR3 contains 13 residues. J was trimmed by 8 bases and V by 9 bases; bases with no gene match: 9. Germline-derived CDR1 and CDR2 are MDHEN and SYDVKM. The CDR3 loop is CASYDRGREPQHF. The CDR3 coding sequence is TGTGCCAGTTACGACAGGGGAAGAGAGCCCCAGCATTTT. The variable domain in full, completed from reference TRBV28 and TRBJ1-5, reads DVKVTQSSRYLVKRTGEKVFLECVQDMDHENMFWYRQDPGLGLRLIYFSYDVKMKEKGDIPEGYSVSREKKERFSLILESASTNQTSMYLCASYDRGREPQHFGDGTRLSIL.

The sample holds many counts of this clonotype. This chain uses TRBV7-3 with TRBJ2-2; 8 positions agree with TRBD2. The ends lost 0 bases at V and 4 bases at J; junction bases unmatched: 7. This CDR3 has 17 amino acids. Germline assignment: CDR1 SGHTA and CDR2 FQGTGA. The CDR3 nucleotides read TGTGCCAGCAGCTTAACACTAGCGGAGGGATTCACCGGGGAGCTGTTTTTT. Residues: CASSLTLAEGFTGELFF.

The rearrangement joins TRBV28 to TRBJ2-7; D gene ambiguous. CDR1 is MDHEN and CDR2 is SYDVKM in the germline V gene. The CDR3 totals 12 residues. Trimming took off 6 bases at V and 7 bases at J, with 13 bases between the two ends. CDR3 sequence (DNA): TGTGCCAGCAGACCCTTCGTGGGAGAGCAGTACTTC. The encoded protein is CASRPFVGEQYF.

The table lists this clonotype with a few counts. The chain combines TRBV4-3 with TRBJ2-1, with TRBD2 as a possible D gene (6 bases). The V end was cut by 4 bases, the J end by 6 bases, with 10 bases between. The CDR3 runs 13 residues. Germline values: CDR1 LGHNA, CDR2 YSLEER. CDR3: CASSLGRANEQFF. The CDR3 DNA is TGCGCCAGCAGCCTCGGGAGAGCCAATGAGCAGTTCTTC.

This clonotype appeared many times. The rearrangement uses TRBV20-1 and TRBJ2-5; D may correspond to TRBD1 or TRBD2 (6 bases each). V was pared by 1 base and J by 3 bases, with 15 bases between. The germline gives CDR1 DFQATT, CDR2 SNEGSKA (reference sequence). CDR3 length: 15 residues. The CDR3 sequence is CSARGMRGAEETQYF. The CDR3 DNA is TGCAGTGCTAGAGGGATGAGGGGGGCTGAAGAGACCCAGTACTTC.

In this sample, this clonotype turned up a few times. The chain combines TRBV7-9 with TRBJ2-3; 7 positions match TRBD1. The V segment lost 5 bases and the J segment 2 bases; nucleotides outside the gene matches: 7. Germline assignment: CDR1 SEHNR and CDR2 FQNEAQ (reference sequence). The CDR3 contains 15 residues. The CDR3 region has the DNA TGTGCCAGCAGCCCCAGACAGGGCAACACAGATACGCAGTATTTT. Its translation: CASSPRQGNTDTQYF.

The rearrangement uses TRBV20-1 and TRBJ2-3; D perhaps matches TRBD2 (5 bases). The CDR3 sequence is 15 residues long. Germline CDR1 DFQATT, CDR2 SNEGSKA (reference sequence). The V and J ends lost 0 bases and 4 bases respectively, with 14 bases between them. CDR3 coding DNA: TGCAGTGCTAGAGATCTTAATGAGAGGGCAGATACGCAGTATTTT. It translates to CSARDLNERADTQYF.

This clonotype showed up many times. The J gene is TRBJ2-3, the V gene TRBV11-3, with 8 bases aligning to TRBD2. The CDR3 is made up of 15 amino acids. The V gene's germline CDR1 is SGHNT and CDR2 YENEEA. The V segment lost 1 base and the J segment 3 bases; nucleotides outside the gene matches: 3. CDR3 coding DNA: TGTGCCAGCAGCTTAGGAACTAGCGGAACAGATACGCAGTATTTT. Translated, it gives CASSLGTSGTDTQYF.

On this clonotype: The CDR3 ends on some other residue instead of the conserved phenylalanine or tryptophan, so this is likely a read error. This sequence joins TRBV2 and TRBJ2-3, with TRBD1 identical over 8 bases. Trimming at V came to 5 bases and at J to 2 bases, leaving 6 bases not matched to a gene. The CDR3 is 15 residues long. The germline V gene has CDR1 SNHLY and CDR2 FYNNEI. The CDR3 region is CASSRQGTPTDTQYS. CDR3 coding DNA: TGTGCCAGCAGTAGACAGGGGACCCCCACAGATACGCAGTATTCT.